This TCR beta chain stems from a study of blood T cells in healthy people across ages. Study in general: Using template switching, researchers captured about one barcoded beta molecule for each two T cells.

About this clonotype: A clone one base away is much larger, so this may be a read error.

V lost 4 bases and J lost 9; bases outside the gene matches: 9. The CDR3 is 14 amino acids. CDR1 and CDR2 from the germline V gene are MNHNS and SASEGT. A second PCR of roughly 7 to 11 cycles used a sample-barcoded 5' primer and a J-beta primer mix. TCRdb recomputed calls from the 5' RACE reads with MiXCR, one row per CDR3 protein. The sample yields under 1,000,000 distinct CDR3 sequences, 35% to 50% seen once. The sample comprised blood. This TCR derives from a man older than 75 in good health. The J gene is TRBJ2-1, the V gene TRBV6-1, with 7 bases matching TRBD2. The CDR3 nucleotides read TGTGCCAGCAGTGGCGGGGGAGGACTCACTGAGCAGTTCTTC. This translates into CASSGGGGLTEQFF.